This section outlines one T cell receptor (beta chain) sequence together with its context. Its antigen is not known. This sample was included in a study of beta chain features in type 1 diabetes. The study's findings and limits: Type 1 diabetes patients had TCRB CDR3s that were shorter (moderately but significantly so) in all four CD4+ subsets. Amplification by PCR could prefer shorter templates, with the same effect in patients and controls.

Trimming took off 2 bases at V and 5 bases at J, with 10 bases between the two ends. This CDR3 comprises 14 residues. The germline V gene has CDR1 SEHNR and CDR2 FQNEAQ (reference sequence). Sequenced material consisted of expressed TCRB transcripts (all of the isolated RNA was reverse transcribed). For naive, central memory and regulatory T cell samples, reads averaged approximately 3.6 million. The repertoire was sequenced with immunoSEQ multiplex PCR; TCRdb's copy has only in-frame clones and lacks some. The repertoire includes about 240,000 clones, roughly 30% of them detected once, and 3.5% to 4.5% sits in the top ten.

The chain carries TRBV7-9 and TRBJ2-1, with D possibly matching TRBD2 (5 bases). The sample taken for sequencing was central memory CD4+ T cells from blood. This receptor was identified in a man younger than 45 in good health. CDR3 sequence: CASSLMTINNEQFF. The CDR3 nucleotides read TGTGCCAGCAGCTTAATGACTATAAACAATGAGCAGTTCTTC.